This is a list of T cell receptor beta chains from one sample in a study of blood T cell repertoires in COVID-19. The method was immunoSEQ multiplex PCR; TCRdb's version includes in-frame clones alone and lacks a portion of them. Among about 47,000 clones listed, roughly nine tenths were seen once. Sequences were obtained from peripheral blood. Receptor source: a man aged 80 or over with active or convalescent COVID-19. CDR3s include the opening cysteine and the closing phenylalanine or tryptophan. The D gene is left open where the match is weak. The size of a clone is reported for some rows only, either as once, few or many, or as a class for expanded clones.

CDR3aa: CAWRSETSGGHNEQFF
CDR3nt: TGTGCCTGGAGATCCGAGACTAGCGGGGGCCACAATGAGCAGTTCTTC
j_gene: TRBJ2-1
v_gene: TRBV30
abundance: .
d_gene: TRBD2

CDR3aa: CASSLVAGRAYEQYF
CDR3nt: TGTGCCAGCAGCTTGGTGGCGGGAAGAGCCTACGAGCAGTACTTC
j_gene: TRBJ2-7
v_gene: TRBV5-4
abundance: few
d_gene: .

CDR3aa: CAWSVGGATEAFF
CDR3nt: TGTGCCTGGAGTGTGGGGGGGGCAACTGAAGCTTTCTTT
j_gene: TRBJ1-1
v_gene: TRBV30
abundance: .
d_gene: .

CDR3aa: CASSQSRGENTEAFF
CDR3nt: TGCGCCAGCAGCCAGAGCAGGGGTGAGAACACTGAAGCTTTCTTT
j_gene: TRBJ1-1
v_gene: TRBV4-1
abundance: .
d_gene: .

CDR3aa: CASIPSAGQGGEQYF
CDR3nt: TGTGCCAGCATCCCCTCAGCGGGGCAAGGGGGGGAGCAGTACTTC
j_gene: TRBJ2-7
v_gene: TRBV6-5
abundance: .
d_gene: .

CDR3aa: CASSLNGGAYNEQFF
CDR3nt: TGTGCCAGCAGCTTAAATGGGGGCGCCTACAATGAGCAGTTCTTC
j_gene: TRBJ2-1
v_gene: TRBV7-3
abundance: .
d_gene: .

CDR3aa: CASSTVGRGPTAAFF
CDR3nt: TGCGCCAGCAGCACGGTTGGCAGGGGGCCGACTGCTGCTTTCTTT
j_gene: TRBJ1-1
v_gene: TRBV5-1
abundance: .
d_gene: TRBD1

CDR3aa: CASSLQGENQPQHF
CDR3nt: TGTGCCAGCAGTTTACAGGGCGAAAATCAGCCCCAGCATTTT
j_gene: TRBJ1-5
v_gene: TRBV28
abundance: few
d_gene: .

CDR3aa: CASSTRLGISYNEQFF
CDR3nt: TGTGCCAGCAGTACCCGACTTGGAATCTCCTACAATGAGCAGTTCTTC
j_gene: TRBJ2-1
v_gene: TRBV28
abundance: once
d_gene: .

CDR3aa: CASSLLYEQYF
CDR3nt: TGTGCCAGCAGTTTACTCTACGAGCAGTACTTC
j_gene: TRBJ2-7
v_gene: TRBV12-3/TRBV12-4
abundance: .
d_gene: .

CDR3aa: CATSDHTREGVGGQYF
CDR3nt: TGTGCCACCAGTGACCACACCCGGGAGGGGGTCGGCGGGCAGTACTTC
j_gene: TRBJ2-7
v_gene: TRBV24-1
abundance: .
d_gene: TRBD2

CDR3aa: CASSQDVLSRDNQPQHF
CDR3nt: TGCGCCAGCAGCCAAGACGTCTTGAGCCGAGACAATCAGCCCCAGCATTTT
j_gene: TRBJ1-5
v_gene: TRBV4-3
abundance: .
d_gene: .

CDR3aa: CASSGGSEQPQHF
CDR3nt: TGTGCCAGCAGTGGGGGGAGTGAACAGCCCCAGCATTTT
j_gene: TRBJ1-5
v_gene: TRBV27
abundance: .
d_gene: .

CDR3aa: CASSRFGRGRSYNEQFF
CDR3nt: TGTGCCAGCAGTCGATTTGGGCGGGGCCGTAGCTACAATGAGCAGTTCTTC
j_gene: TRBJ2-1
v_gene: TRBV11-2
abundance: .
d_gene: .

CDR3aa: CASSPLTGQGTGNTIYF
CDR3nt: TGTGCCAGCTCACCCTTAACCGGACAGGGAACCGGAAACACCATATATTTT
j_gene: TRBJ1-3
v_gene: TRBV18
abundance: .
d_gene: TRBD1

CDR3aa: CSVTGGPGPNVLTF
CDR3nt: TGCAGCGTCACAGGGGGCCCAGGGCCTAACGTCCTGACTTTC
j_gene: TRBJ2-6
v_gene: TRBV29-1
abundance: once
d_gene: TRBD1

CDR3aa: CASSPLGGGYTF
CDR3nt: TGTGCCAGCTCACCATTGGGAGGTGGCTACACCTTC
j_gene: TRBJ1-2
v_gene: TRBV18
abundance: few
d_gene: .

CDR3aa: CASRSRGIGTGELFF
CDR3nt: TGTGCCAGCAGATCTCGGGGTATCGGCACCGGGGAGCTGTTTTTT
j_gene: TRBJ2-2
v_gene: TRBV7-9
abundance: .
d_gene: .

CDR3aa: CASRETSVNTGELFF
CDR3nt: TGTGCCAGCAGAGAGACTAGCGTGAACACCGGGGAGCTGTTTTTT
j_gene: TRBJ2-2
v_gene: TRBV27
abundance: .
d_gene: TRBD2

CDR3aa: CATSSLQGFDEQFF
CDR3nt: TGTGCCACCAGCAGCCTACAGGGGTTCGATGAGCAGTTCTTC
j_gene: TRBJ2-1
v_gene: TRBV15
abundance: .
d_gene: TRBD1

CDR3aa: CASSFRDKAYNEQFF
CDR3nt: TGTGCCAGCAGCTTCCGGGACAAAGCCTACAATGAGCAGTTCTTC
j_gene: TRBJ2-1
v_gene: TRBV5-8
abundance: .
d_gene: .

CDR3aa: CASSVASGNNSPLHF
CDR3nt: TGTGCCAGCAGCGTAGCTTCGGGGAACAATTCACCCCTCCACTTT
j_gene: TRBJ1-6
v_gene: TRBV9
abundance: .
d_gene: .

CDR3aa: CASSTNWDRGKDTQYF
CDR3nt: TGTGCCAGTAGTACCAACTGGGACAGGGGAAAAGATACGCAGTATTTT
j_gene: TRBJ2-3
v_gene: TRBV19
abundance: .
d_gene: TRBD1

CDR3aa: CASSFGSGGSTDTQYF
CDR3nt: TGTGCCAGCAGCTTCGGTAGCGGGGGGTCCACAGATACGCAGTATTTT
j_gene: TRBJ2-3
v_gene: TRBV11-2
abundance: .
d_gene: TRBD2

CDR3aa: CASSLDLASGTDTQYF
CDR3nt: TGTGCCAGCAGCTTAGATCTGGCTAGCGGCACAGATACGCAGTATTTT
j_gene: TRBJ2-3
v_gene: TRBV7-2
abundance: .
d_gene: .

CDR3aa: CASSFGDFYEQYF
CDR3nt: TGTGCCAGCAGTTTCGGGGATTTCTACGAGCAGTACTTC
j_gene: TRBJ2-7
v_gene: TRBV6-5
abundance: .
d_gene: .

CDR3aa: CASSRTSGPSGGDTQYF
CDR3nt: TGTGCCAGTAGTAGGACTAGCGGGCCTTCAGGGGGAGATACGCAGTATTTT
j_gene: TRBJ2-3
v_gene: TRBV19
abundance: .
d_gene: TRBD2

CDR3aa: CASSLAGDNKIDTQYF
CDR3nt: TGTGCCAGCAGCTTAGCGGGGGATAACAAGATAGATACGCAGTATTTT
j_gene: TRBJ2-3
v_gene: TRBV5-4
abundance: .
d_gene: TRBD2

CDR3aa: CASGFLLLAGYYIYEQYF
CDR3nt: TGTGCTAGTGGTTTTCTATTGCTAGCGGGGTATTATATCTACGAGCAGTACTTC
j_gene: TRBJ2-7
v_gene: TRBV12-5
abundance: .
d_gene: TRBD2

CDR3aa: CASSLAVGAGNTIYF
CDR3nt: TGTGCCAGCAGCTTAGCGGTAGGGGCAGGAAACACCATATATTTT
j_gene: TRBJ1-3
v_gene: TRBV7-2
abundance: .
d_gene: .

CDR3aa: CASSMVSSYEQYF
CDR3nt: TGTGCCAGTAGTATGGTCAGCTCCTACGAGCAGTACTTC
j_gene: TRBJ2-7
v_gene: TRBV19
abundance: .
d_gene: .

CDR3aa: CASSLVGGASNQPQHF
CDR3nt: TGTGCCAGCAGCTTAGTAGGGGGCGCAAGCAATCAGCCCCAGCATTTT
j_gene: TRBJ1-5
v_gene: TRBV7-2
abundance: .
d_gene: TRBD1

CDR3aa: CASSFRPGGSYEQYF
CDR3nt: TGTGCCAGCAGCTTTCGGCCAGGGGGCAGCTACGAGCAGTACTTC
j_gene: TRBJ2-7
v_gene: TRBV5-6
abundance: .
d_gene: TRBD1

CDR3aa: CASSPSGFSSYEQYF
CDR3nt: TGTGCCAGCAGCCCTAGTGGGTTTAGCTCCTACGAGCAGTACTTC
j_gene: TRBJ2-7
v_gene: TRBV5-5
abundance: .
d_gene: .

CDR3aa: CASSPGQGALLYGYTF
CDR3nt: TGCGCCAGCAGTCCGGGACAGGGGGCCTTACTATATGGCTACACCTTC
j_gene: TRBJ1-2
v_gene: TRBV5-1
abundance: few
d_gene: TRBD1

CDR3aa: CASTEQGFTEAFF
CDR3nt: TGTGCCAGTACCGAACAGGGGTTCACTGAAGCTTTCTTT
j_gene: TRBJ1-1
v_gene: TRBV19
abundance: .
d_gene: TRBD1

CDR3aa: CASSPHSGIQETQYF
CDR3nt: TGTGCCAGCAGCCCCCATAGCGGAATACAAGAGACCCAGTACTTC
j_gene: TRBJ2-5
v_gene: TRBV9
abundance: .
d_gene: .

CDR3aa: CASSTGGRSPLHF
CDR3nt: TGTGCCAGCAGCACAGGGGGGCGTTCACCCCTCCACTTT
j_gene: TRBJ1-6
v_gene: TRBV11-3
abundance: .
d_gene: TRBD1

CDR3aa: CASSYTYSSYNEQFF
CDR3nt: TGTGCCAGCAGTTACACCTACAGCTCCTACAATGAGCAGTTCTTC
j_gene: TRBJ2-1
v_gene: TRBV6-5
abundance: .
d_gene: .

CDR3aa: CAISDQRGITGANVLTF
CDR3nt: TGTGCCATCAGTGACCAGCGGGGGATAACTGGGGCCAACGTCCTGACTTTC
j_gene: TRBJ2-6
v_gene: TRBV10-3
abundance: once
d_gene: TRBD2

CDR3aa: CASSLGGFVTGRVAEAFF
CDR3nt: TGTGCCAGCAGCTTAGGAGGTTTTGTTACGGGCAGGGTCGCTGAAGCTTTCTTT
j_gene: TRBJ1-1
v_gene: TRBV7-9
abundance: .
d_gene: .

CDR3aa: CASSLQGNTEAFF
CDR3nt: TGTGCCAGCAGTCTACAGGGGAACACTGAAGCTTTCTTT
j_gene: TRBJ1-1
v_gene: TRBV6-5
abundance: .
d_gene: .

CDR3aa: CASSLRTGTGHLNEQFF
CDR3nt: TGCGCCAGCAGCCTCCGGACCGGGACAGGGCACCTAAATGAGCAGTTCTTC
j_gene: TRBJ2-1
v_gene: TRBV5-1
abundance: .
d_gene: TRBD1

CDR3aa: CASSYTTGARGYTF
CDR3nt: TGTGCCAGCAGTTATACAACAGGGGCTCGTGGCTACACCTTC
j_gene: TRBJ1-2
v_gene: TRBV28
abundance: .
d_gene: TRBD1

CDR3aa: CASSIGQNNEKLFF
CDR3nt: TGTGCCAGTAGTATAGGCCAGAACAATGAAAAACTGTTTTTT
j_gene: TRBJ1-4
v_gene: TRBV19
abundance: .
d_gene: .

CDR3aa: CSASPPLAGATGGDTQYF
CDR3nt: TGCAGTGCTAGTCCCCCGCTAGCGGGAGCCACTGGGGGGGATACGCAGTATTTT
j_gene: TRBJ2-3
v_gene: TRBV20-1
abundance: .
d_gene: TRBD2

CDR3aa: CAISESPTGQNQPQHF
CDR3nt: TGTGCCATCAGTGAGTCTCCGACAGGTCAGAATCAGCCCCAGCATTTT
j_gene: TRBJ1-5
v_gene: TRBV10-3
abundance: .
d_gene: .

CDR3aa: CASSQSSGEYNEQYF
CDR3nt: TGTGCCAGCAGCCAATCTTCGGGAGAATACAACGAGCAGTACTTC
j_gene: TRBJ2-7
v_gene: TRBV3-1/TRBV3-2
abundance: once
d_gene: .

CDR3aa: CASSSQGVDEKLFF
CDR3nt: TGCGCCAGCAGCTCACAGGGGGTCGACGAAAAACTGTTTTTT
j_gene: TRBJ1-4
v_gene: TRBV5-1
abundance: .
d_gene: TRBD1

CDR3aa: CASSSRGTDTQYF
CDR3nt: TGTGCCAGCAGCTCTCGGGGGACAGATACGCAGTATTTT
j_gene: TRBJ2-3
v_gene: TRBV7-2
abundance: .
d_gene: .

CDR3aa: CASSPFPLQGNTEAFF
CDR3nt: TGTGCCAGCTCACCCTTCCCGCTGCAGGGGAACACTGAAGCTTTCTTT
j_gene: TRBJ1-1
v_gene: TRBV18
abundance: .
d_gene: .

CDR3aa: CASTATLVTGELFF
CDR3nt: TGTGCCAGTACCGCGACACTTGTCACCGGGGAGCTGTTTTTT
j_gene: TRBJ2-2
v_gene: TRBV19
abundance: .
d_gene: .

CDR3aa: CASSQAWSRNRNSNQPQHF
CDR3nt: TGTGCCAGCAGCCAGGCCTGGAGCCGAAACAGGAATAGCAATCAGCCCCAGCATTTT
j_gene: TRBJ1-5
v_gene: TRBV11-3
abundance: .
d_gene: .

CDR3aa: CASSTKGGEGYGYTF
CDR3nt: TGCGCCAGCAGCACGAAGGGCGGGGAGGGCTATGGCTACACCTTC
j_gene: TRBJ1-2
v_gene: TRBV5-1
abundance: .
d_gene: .

CDR3aa: CASSESGGFYGYTF
CDR3nt: TGTGCCAGCAGTGAATCGGGGGGGTTCTATGGCTACACCTTC
j_gene: TRBJ1-2
v_gene: TRBV25-1
abundance: .
d_gene: .

CDR3aa: CASVSQRGYGYTF
CDR3nt: TGTGCCAGCGTGTCGCAAAGGGGCTATGGCTACACCTTC
j_gene: TRBJ1-2
v_gene: TRBV6-6
abundance: .
d_gene: .

CDR3aa: CSVRQGDQPQHF
CDR3nt: TGCAGCGTACGACAGGGGGATCAGCCCCAGCATTTT
j_gene: TRBJ1-5
v_gene: TRBV29-1
abundance: .
d_gene: TRBD1